A single sample is the source of the 21 T cell receptor beta chains below, sequenced in a study of T cell responses to AZD1222 COVID-19 vaccine. Generated by immunoSEQ multiplex PCR, the TCRdb table keeps only in-frame clones and is missing some. Among about 150,000 clones listed, about 90% were seen once. The sample here was peripheral blood, taken 28 days after the second AZD1222 dose. The receptors were sampled from an adult who received the AZD1222 COVID-19 vaccine.

The chain is built from TRBV28 and TRBJ2-7; 8 bases map to TRBD2. CDR3 length: 15 amino acids. Trimming removed 6 bases from V and 1 base from J; junction bases left unmatched: 8. Germline lookup yields CDR1 MDHEN and CDR2 SYDVKM. CDR3 loop: CASRPPAGGSYEQYF. The CDR3 nucleotides read TGTGCCAGCAGACCCCCTGCGGGAGGATCCTACGAGCAGTACTTC.

This clone was counted between two and nine times. The chain carries TRBV19 and TRBJ1-4; D unclear. The V and J ends lost 5 bases and 8 bases respectively, with 12 bases between them. Germline CDR1 LNHDA, CDR2 SQIVND (reference sequence). CDR3 length equals 13 residues. The CDR3 loop is CASSPTTREKLFF. The DNA for the CDR3 is TGTGCCAGTAGTCCGACCACACGGGAAAAACTGTTTTTT.

This chain joins TRBV11-3 and TRBJ2-7, with 9 bases aligning to TRBD2. Germline V gene sequence: CDR1 SGHNT, CDR2 YENEEA. V dropped 1 base and J dropped 5; count of bases not matched to a gene: 3. The CDR3 runs 14 residues. CDR3 sequence (DNA): TGTGCCAGCAGCTTAGTTAGGACTAGCGACGAGCAGTACTTC. Translation gives CASSLVRTSDEQYF.

The chain combines TRBV6-4 with TRBJ1-2; tentatively, D is TRBD1 (5 bases). This CDR3 has 15 residues. Trimming cost V 0 bases and J 2 bases, with 10 bases left between them. Germline CDR1 is MRHNA and CDR2 is SNTAGT. The CDR3 DNA sequence: TGTGCCAGCAGTGACTCGGGGAGGGGAAACTATGGCTACACCTTC. It is translated as CASSDSGRGNYGYTF.

This sequence joins TRBV2 and TRBJ2-5; perhaps TRBD1 as D (7 bases). The CDR3 has 13 amino acids. Germline CDR1 is SNHLY and CDR2 is FYNNEI. Trimming shortened V by 6 bases and J by 5 bases, and 13 bases separated the two germline ends. The CDR3: CASRQGGGETQYF. The CDR3 DNA is TGTGCCAGCAGGCAGGGGGGCGGGGAGACCCAGTACTTC.

This chain connects TRBV27 to TRBJ1-4; TRBD1 is a possible D gene (5 bases). CDR3 length: 15 amino acids. The V and J ends lost 6 bases and 10 bases respectively, with 21 bases between them. Germline CDR1 reads MNHEY; CDR2 reads SMNVEV (reference sequence). The DNA of the CDR3 is TGTGCCAGCAGCCTCTCATCGGCAGGGTCCGGAAAACTGTTTTTT. It specifies CASSLSSAGSGKLFF.

The chain has TRBV6-5 and TRBJ1-2, with D maybe TRBD1 (5 bases). V dropped 0 bases and J dropped 8 bases, with 19 bases sitting between them. The CDR3 runs 16 residues. Germline assignment: CDR1 MNHEY and CDR2 SVGAGI. The CDR3 DNA follows: TGTGCCAGCAGTTACTCCCCCCGGGGGTCAGGATTCGGCTACACCTTC. It is translated as CASSYSPRGSGFGYTF.

The chain carries TRBV28 and TRBJ2-3, with TRBD2 matching over 9 bases. Germline V gives CDR1 MDHEN, CDR2 SYDVKM. V lost 6 bases to trimming and J lost 3 bases; unmatched junction nucleotides: 7. The CDR3 is 15 residues long. The DNA of the CDR3 is TGTGCCAGCAGCCGAGCAGCGGGAGGTACAGATACGCAGTATTTT. The encoded protein is CASSRAAGGTDTQYF.

The V and J genes are TRBV7-2 and TRBJ2-7, with TRBD2 matching 13 bases. Germline assignment: CDR1 SGHTA and CDR2 FQGNSA. The CDR3 is 17 amino acids. With 1 base clipped from V and 2 bases from J, the junction kept 5 bases outside the gene matches. In nucleotides, the CDR3 is TGTGCCAGCAGCTTAGGGACTAGCGGGAGAGGGGCCTACGAGCAGTACTTC. Residues: CASSLGTSGRGAYEQYF.

CDR3 bases: TGCGCCAGCAGCTTGGATGAGGGGTTCGGCAATCAGCCCCAGCATTTT. It specifies CASSLDEGFGNQPQHF. The chain links TRBV5-1 to TRBJ1-5; a weak D match, TRBD1 (5 bases). This CDR3 is 16 amino acids long. The V and J ends lost 0 bases and 2 bases respectively, with 12 bases between them. CDR1 and CDR2 from the germline V gene are SGHRS and YFSETQ.

The chain has TRBV18 and TRBJ1-3; D is uncertain. The CDR3 consists of 15 residues. The germline V gene has CDR1 KGHSH and CDR2 LQKENI. Trimming removed 2 bases from V and 0 bases from J, with 8 bases in between. DNA for the CDR3: TGTGCCAGCTCACCAACGGTGATCTCTGGAAACACCATATATTTT. Translation: CASSPTVISGNTIYF.

The CDR3 DNA sequence: TGTGCCAGCAGCGGCCGGACAGGGGCGAACACCGGGGAGCTGTTTTTT. Protein product: CASSGRTGANTGELFF. This rearrangement joins TRBV9 to TRBJ2-2; 9 bases are shared with TRBD1. There are 16 residues in the CDR3. V shed 3 bases and J 0 bases; nucleotides not matched to a gene: 3. Germline V gene data show CDR1 as SGDLS and CDR2 as YYNGEE. Combining the CDR3 with reference TRBV9 and TRBJ2-2 gives the whole variable domain DSGVTQTPKHLITATGQRVTLRCSPRSGDLSVYWYQQSLDQGLQFLIQYYNGEERAKGNILERFSAQQFPDLHSELNLSSLELGDSALYFCASSGRTGANTGELFFGEGSRLTVL.

The genes are TRBV6-5 and TRBJ1-5, with a possible D match to TRBD1 (6 bases). V dropped 6 bases and J dropped 3 bases, with 12 bases sitting between them. This CDR3 is built from 14 residues. Germline V lookup: CDR1 MNHEY, CDR2 SVGAGI. CDR3 region: CASRPDRDNQPQHF. The CDR3 DNA reads TGTGCCAGCAGGCCGGACAGAGACAATCAGCCCCAGCATTTT.

The chain combines TRBV10-3 with TRBJ2-2; D gene uncertain. CDR1 is ENHRY, CDR2 SYGVKD, per germline. The CDR3 has 12 residues. The ends were cut back, 7 bases at V and 0 bases at J, with 3 bases in the middle. The CDR3 spells CAITPNTGELFF. The DNA of the CDR3 is TGTGCCATCACGCCGAACACCGGGGAGCTGTTTTTT.

This rearrangement joins TRBV28 to TRBJ1-4; maybe TRBD1 (6 bases). Trimming shortened V by 6 bases and J by 3 bases, and 14 bases separated the two germline ends. The CDR3 spans 15 residues. Germline CDR1 reads MDHEN; CDR2 reads SYDVKM. The CDR3: CASRQGGVANEKLFF. DNA of the CDR3: TGTGCCAGCAGACAGGGTGGGGTAGCTAATGAAAAACTGTTTTTT.

This chain links TRBV19 with TRBJ1-2; 8 bases match TRBD1. Germline V gives CDR1 LNHDA, CDR2 SQIVND (reference sequence). V dropped 7 bases and J dropped 8; count of bases not matched to a gene: 21. The CDR3 is 17 amino acids. The CDR3 region is CASTFESQGGSSKGYTF. CDR3 sequence (DNA): TGTGCCAGTACTTTTGAATCACAGGGGGGAAGTTCGAAAGGCTACACCTTC.

The gene calls are TRBV28 and TRBJ2-5, with 14 nucleotides matching TRBD2. Germline CDR1 and CDR2: MDHEN and SYDVKM. The CDR3 contains 14 residues. V dropped 10 bases and J dropped 5; count of bases not matched to a gene: 6. For the CDR3, the DNA is TGTGCCACGGGACTAGCGGGAGTTTGGGAGACCCAGTACTTC. This translates into CATGLAGVWETQYF.

The chain recombines TRBV19 with TRBJ1-4; perhaps TRBD1 as D (6 bases). V was shortened by 9 bases and J by 0 bases, with 11 bases between the two germline ends. The CDR3 is 14 residues long. Germline V gene lookup returns CDR1 LNHDA and CDR2 SQIVND (reference sequence). Here the CDR3 reads CASRRQATNEKLFF. For the CDR3, the DNA is TGTGCCAGCAGAAGACAGGCAACTAATGAAAAACTGTTTTTT.

This chain links TRBV5-3 with TRBJ1-2, with D maybe TRBD1 (5 bases). TRBV5-3 is given ORF status, its function remaining uncertain. The V gene lost 10 bases and the J gene lost 1 base, with 14 bases spanning the gap. This CDR3 spans 13 amino acids. In nucleotides, the CDR3 is TGTGCCTACCACCGGGGGTTTAACTATGGCTACACCTTC. Its translation: CAYHRGFNYGYTF.

The gene calls are TRBV3-1 (or the pseudogene TRBV3-2) and TRBJ2-5; 8 bases map to TRBD2. CDR1 and CDR2 from the germline V gene are LGHDT and YNNKEL (reference sequence). The CDR3 length is 14 residues. V shed 7 bases, J shed 5 bases, and the junction held 9 bases outside the gene matches. The CDR3 DNA follows: TGTGCCAGCACCCATAAGGGCGGGGGGGAGACCCAGTACTTC. Residues: CASTHKGGGETQYF.

The CDR3 region is CASSRGGTLPEAFF. As DNA, the CDR3 is TGTGCCAGCTCCAGGGGGGGAACTCTCCCCGAAGCTTTCTTT. This rearrangement joins TRBV9 to TRBJ1-1; 7 bases are shared with TRBD1. V gave up 7 bases and J gave up 8 bases; unmatched junction bases: 14. Germline assignment: CDR1 SGDLS and CDR2 YYNGEE. There are 14 residues in the CDR3.